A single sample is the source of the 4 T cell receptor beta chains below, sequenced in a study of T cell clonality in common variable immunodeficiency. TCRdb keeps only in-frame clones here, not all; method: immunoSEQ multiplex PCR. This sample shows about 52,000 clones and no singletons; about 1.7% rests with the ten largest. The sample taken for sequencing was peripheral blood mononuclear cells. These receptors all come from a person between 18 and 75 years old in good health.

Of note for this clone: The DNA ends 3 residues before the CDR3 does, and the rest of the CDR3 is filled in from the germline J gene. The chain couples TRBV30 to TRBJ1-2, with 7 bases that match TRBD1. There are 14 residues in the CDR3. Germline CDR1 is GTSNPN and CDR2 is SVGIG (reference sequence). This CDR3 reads CAWSVLGGTDTYTF. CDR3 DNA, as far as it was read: TGTGCCTGGAGTGTACTAGGGGGCACAGATACC.

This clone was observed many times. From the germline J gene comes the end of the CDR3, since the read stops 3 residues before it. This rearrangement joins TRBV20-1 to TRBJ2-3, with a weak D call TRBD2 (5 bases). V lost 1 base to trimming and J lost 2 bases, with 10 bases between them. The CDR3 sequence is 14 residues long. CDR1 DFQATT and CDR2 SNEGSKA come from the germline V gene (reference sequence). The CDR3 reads CSARGTSTTDTQYF. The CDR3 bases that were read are TGCAGTGCTAGAGGGACTTCCACCACAGATACG.

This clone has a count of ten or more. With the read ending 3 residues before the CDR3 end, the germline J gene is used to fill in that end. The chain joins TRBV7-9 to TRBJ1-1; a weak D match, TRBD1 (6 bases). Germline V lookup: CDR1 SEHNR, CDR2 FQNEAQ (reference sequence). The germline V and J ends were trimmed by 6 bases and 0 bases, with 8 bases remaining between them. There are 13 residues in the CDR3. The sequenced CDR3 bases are TGTGCCAGCAGAGGGACATTGAACACTGAA. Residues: CASRGTLNTE. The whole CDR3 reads CASRGTLNTEAFF.

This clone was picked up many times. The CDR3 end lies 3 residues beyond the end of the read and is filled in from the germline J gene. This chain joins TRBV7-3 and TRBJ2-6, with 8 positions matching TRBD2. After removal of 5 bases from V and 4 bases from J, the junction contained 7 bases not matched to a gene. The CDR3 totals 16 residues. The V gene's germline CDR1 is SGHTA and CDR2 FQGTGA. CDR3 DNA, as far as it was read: TGTGCCAGCAGCCCGGGGGGGCGAGGGGGGGCCAACGTC. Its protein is CASSPGGRGGANV. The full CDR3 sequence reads CASSPGGRGGANVLTF. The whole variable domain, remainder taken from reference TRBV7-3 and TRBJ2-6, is GAGVSQTPSNKVTEKGKYVELRCDPISGHTALYWYRQSLGQGPEFLIYFQGTGAADDSGLPNDRFFAVRPEGSVSTLKIQRTERGDSAVYLCASSPGGRGGANVLTFGAGSRLTVL.